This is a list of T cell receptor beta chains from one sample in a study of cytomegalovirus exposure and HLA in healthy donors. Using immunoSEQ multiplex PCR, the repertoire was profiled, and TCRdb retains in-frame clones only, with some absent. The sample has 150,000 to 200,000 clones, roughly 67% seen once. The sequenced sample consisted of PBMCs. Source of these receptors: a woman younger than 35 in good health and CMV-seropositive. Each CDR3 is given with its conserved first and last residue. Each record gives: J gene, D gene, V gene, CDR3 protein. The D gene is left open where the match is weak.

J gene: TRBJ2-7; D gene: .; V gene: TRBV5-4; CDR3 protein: CASSQGREQCF
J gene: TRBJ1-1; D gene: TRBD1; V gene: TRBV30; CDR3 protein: CAWSFRGTGRPTTEAFF
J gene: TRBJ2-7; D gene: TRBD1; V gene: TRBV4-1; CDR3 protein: CASSQDPGTGGLSYEQYF
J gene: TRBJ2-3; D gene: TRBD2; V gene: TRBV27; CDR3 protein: CASSTRTSGGRDTQYF
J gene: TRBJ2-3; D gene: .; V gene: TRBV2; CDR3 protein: CASSDVSAQYF
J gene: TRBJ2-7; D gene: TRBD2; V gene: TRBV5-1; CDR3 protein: CASRAGGPSYEQYF
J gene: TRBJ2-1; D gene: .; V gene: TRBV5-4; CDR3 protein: CATRPGWRLGEQFF
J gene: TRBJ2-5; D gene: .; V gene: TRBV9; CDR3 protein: CASSVGLAPQETQYF
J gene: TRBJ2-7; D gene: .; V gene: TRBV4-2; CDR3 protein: CASSQDFRDEQYF
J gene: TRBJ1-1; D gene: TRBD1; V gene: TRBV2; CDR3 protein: CASSADRDTEAFF
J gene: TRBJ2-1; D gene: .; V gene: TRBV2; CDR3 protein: CASSERARYNEQFF
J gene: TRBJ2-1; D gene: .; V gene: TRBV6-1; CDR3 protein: CASSETGTFKQFF
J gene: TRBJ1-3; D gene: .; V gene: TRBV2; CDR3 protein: CASRADLGGNTIYF
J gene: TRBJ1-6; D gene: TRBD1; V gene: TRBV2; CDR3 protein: CATGGVSPLHF
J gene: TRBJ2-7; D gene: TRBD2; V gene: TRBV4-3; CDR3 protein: CASSQDPRGAYEQYF
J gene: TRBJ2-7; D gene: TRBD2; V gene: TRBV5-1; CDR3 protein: CASSREGGTNEQYF
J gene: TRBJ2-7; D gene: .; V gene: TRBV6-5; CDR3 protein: CANGQRPYEQYF
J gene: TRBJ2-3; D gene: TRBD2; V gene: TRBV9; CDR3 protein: CASSYAGGTDTQYF
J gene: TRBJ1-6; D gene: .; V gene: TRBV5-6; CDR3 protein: CASSPRGWAYNSPLHF
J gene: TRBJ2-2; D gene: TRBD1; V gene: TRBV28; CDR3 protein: CASSRGGTGFTGELFF
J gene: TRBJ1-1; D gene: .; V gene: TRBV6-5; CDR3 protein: CASSYSSRGSVAFF
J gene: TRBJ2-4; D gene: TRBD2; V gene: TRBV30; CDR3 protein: CAWSDSSGTRRDIQYF
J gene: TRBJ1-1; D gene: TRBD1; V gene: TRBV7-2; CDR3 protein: CASSPGQGGRTEAFF
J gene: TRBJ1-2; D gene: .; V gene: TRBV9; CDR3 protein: CASRLDGANYGYTF
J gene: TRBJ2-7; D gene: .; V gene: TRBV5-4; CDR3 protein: CASRGEANYEQYF
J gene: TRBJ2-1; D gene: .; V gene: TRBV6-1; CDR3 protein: CASPSGDHGNEQFF
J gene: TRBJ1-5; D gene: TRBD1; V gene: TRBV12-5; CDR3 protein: CASGLPGGFNRPQHF
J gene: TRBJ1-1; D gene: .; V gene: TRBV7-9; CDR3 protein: CASSFGAVNTEAFF
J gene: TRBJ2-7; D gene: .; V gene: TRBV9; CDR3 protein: CASSVASAIEGYEQYF
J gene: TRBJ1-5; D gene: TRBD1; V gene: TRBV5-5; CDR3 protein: CASSVQGAVNQPQHF
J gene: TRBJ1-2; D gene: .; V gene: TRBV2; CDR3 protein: CASSETAYGYTF